The 2 T cell receptor beta chains presented below share a single source sample, sequenced in a study of spatial heterogeneity in lung cancer. TCRdb reanalysed the 5' RACE reads using MiXCR and keeps one entry per CDR3 protein. The data show some 11,000 distinct CDR3 sequences, more than 13% seen once. The time point was: sample taken at primary tumor resection. Unsorted whole RNA of tumor, nontumor lung or frozen PBMC was sequenced. Source: PBMCs, taken at surgery. The receptor source for this set is a female donor with early-stage non-small cell lung cancer.

Ten or more counts support this clonotype. V usage is TRBV20-1 and J usage is TRBJ1-1; D uncertain. The CDR3 totals 13 residues. Germline CDR1 DFQATT, CDR2 SNEGSKA (reference sequence). Trimming cost V 0 bases and J 0 bases, with 5 bases left between them. CDR3 nucleotide sequence: TGCAGTGCTAGAGATGGATTGAACACTGAAGCTTTCTTT. Residues: CSARDGLNTEAFF.

The chain combines TRBV6-5 with TRBJ1-2; D not certain. The germline V gene encodes CDR1 MNHEY and CDR2 SVGAGI. The V gene lost 0 bases and the J gene lost 0 bases, with 5 bases spanning the gap. This CDR3 contains 14 residues. CDR3 in DNA: TGTGCCAGCAGTTACTCGACGGCTAACTATGGCTACACCTTC. Encoded protein: CASSYSTANYGYTF.